Sequencing of this TCR beta chain was carried out in a study of response to subunit inactivated influenza vaccine. The CDR3 loop spans 14 amino acids. Germline V gene data show CDR1 as SGHVS and CDR2 as FQNEAQ. The V gene lost 2 bases and the J gene lost 7 bases, with 11 bases spanning the gap. TCRdb itself ran the RT-PCR reads through MiXCR, one entry per CDR3 protein. The profile shows more than 700,000 distinct CDR3 sequences, roughly 20% of them singletons. Study-wide results and limits: A suggestion made by the authors is that each seasonal influenza vaccination recruits few new T cells.

Concerning this clonotype: Its target is unknown.

The sequenced sample was PBMCs from blood, obtained less than 6 days after vaccination. The chain employs TRBV7-8 and TRBJ1-4; D ambiguous. This TCR was recovered from a man between 45 and 60 years old who received an inactivated influenza vaccine. CDR3 loop: CASSLPHSREKLFF. The CDR3 bases are TGTGCCAGCAGCTTACCCCACAGTCGTGAAAAACTGTTTTTT.